The text below deals with one T cell receptor (beta chain). Antigen specificity is unknown. Collection occurred without any documented infections or immune events in donors. The data were taken from a study of identifying expanded T cells in peripheral blood. General study points: Around 1.2 clones differed between technical replicates, versus about 15 and 19 over time. Approximately two-week clone count variance significantly increased as total template count grew.

Sequenced by immunoSEQ multiplex PCR; TCRdb stores in-frame clones only, minus some. Of 70,000 to 100,000 clones listed, approximately 90% are singletons. Germline lookup yields CDR1 LGHNA and CDR2 YNFKEQ. The CDR3 has 14 amino acids. Trimming pared 0 bases from V and 5 bases from J, leaving 10 bases between. The TCR was taken from a person aged 18 to 70 in good health. Input material: blood. The V and J genes are TRBV4-2 and TRBJ2-5, with D perhaps given as TRBD1 or TRBD2 (6 bases each). The CDR3 sequence is CASSQERGRETQYF. The CDR3 DNA is TGTGCCAGCAGCCAAGAGAGGGGGAGGGAGACCCAGTACTTC.